This TCR beta chain was recorded in a study of monozygotic twins with inflammatory bowel disease. General observations from the study: The authors found no support for a single strong IBD-associated signal or clonotype.

cDNA was made in eight separate reactions per sample. Each of TCRalpha and TCRbeta cDNA went through two nested PCRs, lasting 16 and 9 cycles. No DNA is given; TCRdb re-called the 5' RACE reads and lists each CDR3 protein once. Its table lists over 350,000 distinct CDR3 sequences. The CDR3 totals 15 residues. As regards this clonotype: Its antigen is unidentified.

Total RNA isolation used whole blood (no T cell sorting was performed). The sequenced sample was blood. The V gene is TRBV12-3 or TRBV12-4, the J gene TRBJ1-2; the D gene TCRdb calls, TRBD1, cannot be checked with no DNA. This clonotype was obtained from a human donor with ulcerative colitis or Crohn's disease, or a healthy co-twin of an affected twin (not recorded which). The CDR3 protein is CASSLRDRVLEGYTF.